The 22 T cell receptor beta chains reported below all come from one sample, sequenced in a study of a mutant IDH1 vaccine in newly diagnosed glioma. Their specific antigens are unknown. Described time point: week 35, safety follow-up. Doses consisted of 300 ug of mutant IDH1 20-mer peptide each, paired with topical imiquimod. Data came from immunoSEQ multiplex PCR; TCRdb stores just in-frame clones and leaves some out. In the table there are some 54,000 clones, 80% to 85% of which are singletons. The sequencing here drew on PBMCs, taken from a glioma patient whose treatment included an IDH1 peptide vaccine. These TCRs come from a woman between 18 and 30 years old with glioma.

J is TRBJ1-1 and V is TRBV29-1; D perhaps matches TRBD1 (5 bases). V dropped 3 bases and J dropped 0 bases, with 11 bases sitting between them. Looked up from germline, CDR1 is SQVTM and CDR2 is ANQGSEA. This CDR3 contains 14 residues. The CDR3 DNA sequence: TGCAGCGTTGAGGCTGGGACCGTGAACACTGAAGCTTTCTTT. It encodes CSVEAGTVNTEAFF.

This clone is medium-sized. The chain couples TRBV6-4 to TRBJ2-1; the match to TRBD2 covers 9 bases. CDR1 and CDR2 from the germline V gene are MRHNA and SNTAGT. Trimming cost V 3 bases and J 2 bases; bases outside gene matches: 5. The CDR3 totals 16 residues. As DNA, the CDR3 is TGTGCCAGCAGTGATCGAGGCGGGGGGGCCTACAATGAGCAGTTCTTC. It yields the protein CASSDRGGGAYNEQFF.

The rearrangement uses TRBV11-3 and TRBJ2-7; weak D call: TRBD2 (6 bases). The length of the CDR3 is 15 residues. Deletions cut 5 bases from V and 3 bases from J, with 17 bases between. Germline values: CDR1 SGHNT, CDR2 YENEEA. In DNA, the CDR3 is TGTGCCAGCAGCGTAGCGGATCCAGGCCTCTACGAGCAGTACTTC. Protein: CASSVADPGLYEQYF. Complete variable domain (other parts from reference TRBV11-3 and TRBJ2-7): EAGVVQSPRYKIIEKKQPVAFWCNPISGHNTLYWYLQNLGQGPELLIRYENEEAVDDSQLPKDRFSAERLKGVDSTLKIQPAELGDSAVYLCASSVADPGLYEQYFGPGTRLTVT.

The rearrangement links TRBV29-1 to TRBJ2-5, with 7 positions matching TRBD1. Per the germline V gene, CDR1 is SQVTM and CDR2 is ANQGSEA. The CDR3 length is 12 residues. With 7 bases clipped from V and 5 bases from J, the junction kept 7 bases outside the gene matches. The CDR3 is CSATGNGETQYF. CDR3 nucleotides: TGCAGCGCGACAGGGAATGGTGAGACCCAGTACTTC.

The chain couples TRBV6-1 to TRBJ1-1; tentative D call: TRBD1 (5 bases). With 8 bases removed from V and 4 bases from J, the gap between germline ends came to 11 bases. This CDR3 has 12 amino acids. Germline CDR1 MNHNS, CDR2 SASEGT. The CDR3 DNA reads as TGTGCCAGCCTCAGGGTGGGCACTGAAGCTTTCTTT. This sequence encodes CASLRVGTEAFF.

The V call is TRBV5-1, the J call TRBJ2-5; 11 bases align to TRBD2. The CDR3 has 14 amino acids. J gave up 4 bases and V 4 bases, and 3 bases lay outside the gene matches. The V gene's germline CDR1 is SGHRS and CDR2 YFSETQ. CDR3 residues: CASSQGLAGETQYF. The CDR3 coding sequence is TGCGCCAGCAGCCAAGGACTAGCGGGAGAGACCCAGTACTTC. Full variable domain (outside the CDR3, taken from reference TRBV5-1 and TRBJ2-5): KAGVTQTPRYLIKTRGQQVTLSCSPISGHRSVSWYQQTPGQGLQFLFEYFSETQRNKGNFPGRFSGRQFSNSRSEMNVSTLELGDSALYLCASSQGLAGETQYFGPGTRLLVL.

This sequence joins TRBV9 and TRBJ2-3, with 9 bases matching TRBD1. The CDR3 runs to 15 residues. The V gene end was trimmed by 4 bases and the J gene end by 2 bases; junction bases not matched to a gene: 5. CDR1 is SGDLS and CDR2 is YYNGEE in the germline V gene. The DNA of the CDR3 is TGTGCCAGCAGCCTCAGGACAGGGGTCACAGATACGCAGTATTTT. Its translation: CASSLRTGVTDTQYF.

The chain is built from TRBV11-3 and TRBJ2-1; 8 nucleotides line up with TRBD1. V lost 5 bases to trimming and J lost 7 bases; unmatched junction nucleotides: 7. In germline, CDR1 is SGHNT, CDR2 YENEEA. CDR3 size: 14 residues. The DNA of the CDR3 is TGTGCCAGCAGCAAGACAGGGGCTGGGAATGAGCAGTTCTTC. Its protein is CASSKTGAGNEQFF.

The V call is TRBV21-1, the J call TRBJ1-3. TRBV21-1 is shown as a pseudogene. The CDR3 has 14 amino acids. The CDR3 protein is CASTLRGAGNTIYF. CDR3 DNA sequence: TGTGCCAGCACCCTAAGGGGGGCTGGAAACACCATATATTTT.

The genes are TRBV13 and TRBJ2-3; D is ambiguous. Germline values: CDR1 PRHDT, CDR2 FYEKMQ (reference sequence). V dropped 1 base and J dropped 1 base, with 12 bases sitting between them. The CDR3 is made up of 16 amino acids. DNA for the CDR3: TGTGCCAGCAGCTTAGAGACGAGCGTGGGCACAGATACGCAGTATTTT. It specifies CASSLETSVGTDTQYF. The complete variable domain, with remaining parts taken from reference TRBV13 and TRBJ2-3, reads AAGVIQSPRHLIKEKRETATLKCYPIPRHDTVYWYQQGPGQDPQFLISFYEKMQSDKGSIPDRFSAQQFSDYHSELNMSSLELGDSALYFCASSLETSVGTDTQYFGPGTRLTVL.

The DNA of the CDR3 is TGTGCCAGCAGCCGTAGCGGGGGGGATTACAATGAGCAGTTCTTC. Residues: CASSRSGGDYNEQFF. The V gene is TRBV7-2, the J gene TRBJ2-1, with TRBD2 matching 11 bases. Trimming removed 5 bases from V and 4 bases from J; junction bases left unmatched: 4. The CDR3 is 15 amino acids. Germline V gene data show CDR1 as SGHTA and CDR2 as FQGNSA.

V usage is TRBV7-9 and J usage is TRBJ2-7, with 7 nucleotides matching TRBD1. The CDR3 contains 14 residues. CDR1 SEHNR and CDR2 FQNEAQ come from the germline V gene (reference sequence). With V trimmed by 5 bases and J by 5 bases, 9 bases remained unmatched. CDR3: CASSTPTGSHEQYF. In DNA form, the CDR3 reads TGTGCCAGCAGCACCCCGACAGGGAGCCACGAGCAGTACTTC.

This clone is judged medium-sized (0.01 to 0.1%). Other DNA sequences in the sample encode the same CDR3. The chain links TRBV5-1 to TRBJ1-1; D gene uncertain. This CDR3 is 15 amino acids long. The V gene's germline CDR1 is SGHRS and CDR2 YFSETQ. V was trimmed by 0 bases and J by 0 bases, leaving 9 bases between them. CDR3 DNA sequence: TGCGCCAGCAGCTTGGGGAGAATAATGAACACTGAAGCTTTCTTT. Its translation is CASSLGRIMNTEAFF.

This chain joins TRBV11-3 and TRBJ2-2; tentatively, D is TRBD2 (5 bases). CDR1 and CDR2 (germline): SGHNT, YENEEA. The CDR3 spans 17 residues. V lost 0 bases to trimming and J lost 4 bases, with 15 bases between them. CDR3 loop: CASSLDGWTSITGELFF. CDR3 coding DNA: TGTGCCAGCAGCTTAGATGGATGGACTTCAATCACCGGGGAGCTGTTTTTT.

The V gene is TRBV13, the J gene TRBJ1-2; a weak D match, TRBD1 (6 bases). Per the germline V gene, CDR1 is PRHDT and CDR2 is FYEKMQ (reference sequence). The CDR3 sequence is 14 residues long. V was trimmed by 6 bases and J by 6 bases, leaving 17 bases between them. In nucleotides, the CDR3 is TGTGCCAGCAGGTCGATGAGGGGGGGCGATGGCTACACCTTC. Translation gives CASRSMRGGDGYTF.

In this sample, this clone turned up a few times. The rearrangement uses TRBV7-9 and TRBJ2-3, with 9 bases matching TRBD2. Germline V gene sequence: CDR1 SEHNR, CDR2 FQNEAQ (reference sequence). J gave up 2 bases and V 8 bases, and 5 bases lay outside the gene matches. The CDR3 has 14 amino acids. CDR3 in DNA: TGTGCCAGCTTCCTAGCGGGGCACACAGATACGCAGTATTTT. Translation gives CASFLAGHTDTQYF.

About this clone: One junction end does not reproduce the germline sequence, and a read error may be involved. The gene calls are TRBV2 and TRBJ2-5; possibly TRBD1 or TRBD2 for D (5 bases each). The CDR3 is made up of 12 amino acids. Germline CDR1 SNHLY, CDR2 FYNNEI. The chain's CDR3 is CAGSRDRGTQYF. The CDR3 bases are TGTGCCGGCAGCCGGGACCGTGGGACCCAGTACTTC.

Notes on this clone: The identical CDR3 is also encoded by other nucleotide sequences in the sample. The chain combines TRBV7-9 with TRBJ1-1, with 7 bases aligning to TRBD1. The junction had 4 bases not matched to a gene; V was cut back by 5 bases and J by 1 base. CDR1 is SEHNR and CDR2 is FQNEAQ in the germline V gene (reference sequence). The CDR3 totals 14 residues. In nucleotides, the CDR3 is TGTGCCAGCAGCCCACGGACAGGGAACACTGAAGCTTTCTTT. This translates into CASSPRTGNTEAFF.

The chain carries TRBV19 and TRBJ1-6, with D tentatively TRBD1 (6 bases). V gave up 6 bases and J gave up 7 bases, with 16 bases separating them. Looked up from germline, CDR1 is LNHDA and CDR2 is SQIVND (reference sequence). This CDR3 spans 15 amino acids. The DNA for the CDR3 is TGTGCCAGTAGGGGAGGGGGGGCCTCAAATTCACCCCTCCACTTT. Translating it yields CASRGGGASNSPLHF.

The chain is built from TRBV7-2 and TRBJ1-5; unclear D gene. Trimming cost V 4 bases and J 2 bases, with 9 bases left between them. Germline values: CDR1 SGHTA, CDR2 FQGNSA. CDR3 length: 14 residues. The DNA of the CDR3 is TGTGCCAGCAGCTCCCCCGTGGGCAATCAGCCCCAGCATTTT. Protein sequence: CASSSPVGNQPQHF.

J is TRBJ2-7 and V is TRBV9; 12 bases align to TRBD2. The trim removed 0 bases at V and 2 bases at J, leaving 3 bases unmatched. The CDR3 loop spans 16 amino acids. Germline CDR1 SGDLS, CDR2 YYNGEE. CDR3 bases: TGTGCCAGCAGCGTAGGGGGACTAGCGGGCCCCTACGAGCAGTACTTC. Translating it yields CASSVGGLAGPYEQYF.

The gene calls are TRBV11-3 and TRBJ2-6; the match to TRBD1 covers 11 bases. V trimming: 1 base; J trimming: 1 base; junction bases outside the gene matches: 3. There are 18 residues in the CDR3. Per the germline V gene, CDR1 is SGHNT and CDR2 is YENEEA. CDR3 region: CASSLGGTGGSGANVLTF. DNA of the CDR3: TGTGCCAGCAGCTTAGGGGGGACAGGGGGTTCTGGGGCCAACGTCCTGACTTTC.